This entry lists 25 T cell receptor beta chains sequenced from one sample in a study of T cell responses to AZD1222 COVID-19 vaccine. Profiling relied on immunoSEQ multiplex PCR, and the TCRdb table lists in-frame clones only, not all of them. The table has around 160,000 clones, around 91% seen once. The source material was peripheral blood, sampled on day 0 of AZD1222 vaccination. These receptors all stem from an adult in good health.

The V and J genes are TRBV9 and TRBJ2-1, with TRBD2 matching over 8 bases. V was pared by 4 bases and J by 2 bases, with 17 bases of the junction left unmatched. The CDR3 extends over 19 amino acids. CDR1 SGDLS and CDR2 YYNGEE come from the germline V gene. The chain's CDR3 is CASSPHNQLAAETYNEQFF. The CDR3 DNA is TGTGCCAGCAGCCCCCACAACCAACTAGCGGCCGAAACCTACAATGAGCAGTTCTTC.

V usage is TRBV5-6 and J usage is TRBJ1-2; no firm D call. The CDR3 loop spans 12 amino acids. With 4 bases removed from V and 0 bases from J, the gap between germline ends came to 4 bases. Germline loops: CDR1 SGHDT, CDR2 YYEEEE. The CDR3 nucleotides read TGTGCCAGCAGCAGAGCTAACTATGGCTACACCTTC. It encodes CASSRANYGYTF. The full variable domain, its missing parts supplied by reference TRBV5-6 and TRBJ1-2, is DAGVTQSPTHLIKTRGQQVTLRCSPKSGHDTVSWYQQALGQGPQFIFQYYEEEERQRGNFPDRFSGHQFPNYSSELNVNALLLGDSALYLCASSRANYGYTFGSGTRLTVV.

This chain links TRBV27 with TRBJ2-5; TRBD2 might be the D (6 bases). Germline V gene sequence: CDR1 MNHEY, CDR2 SMNVEV (reference sequence). V lost 6 bases to trimming and J lost 5 bases, with 13 bases between them. The CDR3 extends over 13 amino acids. The DNA for the CDR3 is TGTGCCAGCAGCCTGCGGGAATGGGAGACCCAGTACTTC. This sequence encodes CASSLREWETQYF.

This clone was seen only once. This chain uses TRBV5-1 with TRBJ1-3; no reliable D call. CDR3 length equals 14 residues. Per germline, CDR1 SGHRS and CDR2 YFSETQ. V lost 2 bases and J lost 0, with 6 bases in between. The CDR3 is CASSFDSSGNTIYF. The CDR3 DNA reads TGCGCCAGCAGCTTCGATAGCTCTGGAAACACCATATATTTT.

This chain joins TRBV4-2 and TRBJ1-2; D perhaps matches TRBD1 (6 bases). CDR3 length: 16 residues. Germline CDR1 is LGHNA and CDR2 is YNFKEQ. V was trimmed by 1 base and J by 2 bases, leaving 14 bases between them. The CDR3 DNA reads as TGTGCCAGCAGCCAAGGGCGGGGGCGGCAGAACTATGGCTACACCTTC. Translated, it gives CASSQGRGRQNYGYTF.

The genes are TRBV18 and TRBJ1-2; no clear D gene. This CDR3 region has 15 residues. The ends were cut back, 3 bases at V and 5 bases at J, with 16 bases in the middle. CDR1 is KGHSH and CDR2 is LQKENI in the germline V gene. CDR3 sequence reads: CASSPPNPSPYGYTF. Written as DNA, the CDR3 is TGTGCCAGCTCACCCCCGAATCCCAGCCCTTATGGCTACACCTTC.

The V gene is TRBV7-2, the J gene TRBJ2-7; TRBD2 matches at 10 bases. The CDR3 runs 15 residues. Germline V gene sequence: CDR1 SGHTA, CDR2 FQGNSA. V lost 4 bases, J lost 3 bases, and 6 bases stayed unmatched. The CDR3 DNA follows: TGTGCCAGCAGCTCCCAGGGACTAGCGTTCTACGAGCAGTACTTC. It yields the protein CASSSQGLAFYEQYF.

This chain connects TRBV3-1 (or the pseudogene TRBV3-2) to TRBJ2-7, with 10 bases lining up with TRBD1. From germline, CDR1 is LGHDT and CDR2 YNNKEL (reference sequence). The CDR3 length is 14 residues. V lost 3 bases, J lost 7 bases, and 6 bases stayed unmatched. The CDR3 DNA is TGTGCCAGCAGCCAGACAGGGGGCACTAGAGAGCAGTACTTC. Translation gives CASSQTGGTREQYF.

This clone was observed a single time. V gene TRBV25-1 combines with J gene TRBJ1-1; weak D call: TRBD1 (5 bases). V was pared by 2 bases and J by 4 bases, with 8 bases between. Per the germline V gene, CDR1 is MGHDK and CDR2 is SYGVNS. This CDR3 has 13 amino acids. The CDR3: CASSEDRFTEAFF. CDR3 coding DNA: TGTGCCAGCAGTGAAGACAGATTCACTGAAGCTTTCTTT.

V gene TRBV25-1 combines with J gene TRBJ1-4; no definite D call. There are 14 residues in the CDR3. The germline V and J ends were trimmed by 4 bases and 8 bases, with 14 bases remaining between them. Germline V CDR1 and CDR2: MGHDK, SYGVNS. CDR3 DNA: TGTGCCAGCAGTGTACGCCGGGAAGGAGAAAAACTGTTTTTT. Its translation is CASSVRREGEKLFF. Together with reference TRBV25-1 and TRBJ1-4, the CDR3 gives the full variable domain: EADIYQTPRYLVIGTGKKITLECSQTMGHDKMYWYQQDPGMELHLIHYSYGVNSTEKGDLSSESTVSRIRTEHFPLTLESARPSHTSQYLCASSVRREGEKLFFGSGTQLSVL.

This rearrangement joins TRBV19 to TRBJ1-4; D perhaps matches TRBD1 (5 bases). The CDR3 spans 15 residues. Between the trimmed V and J ends, which lost 3 bases and 7 bases, there was a span of 15 bases. Germline V gene data show CDR1 as LNHDA and CDR2 as SQIVND (reference sequence). CDR3 sequence (DNA): TGTGCCAGTAGTATCACCCCCGGGGCGGGTGAAAAACTGTTTTTT. Residues: CASSITPGAGEKLFF.

This clone came up once. The chain couples TRBV10-3 to TRBJ2-7; D unclear. The CDR3 spans 13 residues. Germline loops: CDR1 ENHRY, CDR2 SYGVKD. The V end was cut by 3 bases, the J end by 3 bases, with 9 bases between. CDR3: CAISEGRNYEQYF. The CDR3 DNA follows: TGTGCCATCAGTGAAGGACGGAACTACGAGCAGTACTTC.

The chain uses TRBV9 and TRBJ2-3; no clear D gene. The length of the CDR3 is 14 residues. CDR1 and CDR2 (germline): SGDLS, YYNGEE. The V end was cut by 2 bases, the J end by 0 bases, with 7 bases between. The CDR3 loop reads CASSVQYSTDTQYF. In DNA form, the CDR3 reads TGTGCCAGCAGCGTGCAGTATAGCACAGATACGCAGTATTTT. The full variable domain, with the rest looked up from reference TRBV9 and TRBJ2-3, is DSGVTQTPKHLITATGQRVTLRCSPRSGDLSVYWYQQSLDQGLQFLIQYYNGEERAKGNILERFSAQQFPDLHSELNLSSLELGDSALYFCASSVQYSTDTQYFGPGTRLTVL.

The chain employs TRBV4-3 and TRBJ1-1; 9 bases are shared with TRBD1. V gave up 3 bases and J gave up 3 bases; unmatched junction bases: 5. This CDR3 is 15 amino acids long. Germline CDR1 is LGHNA and CDR2 is YSLEER. The DNA of the CDR3 is TGCGCCAGCAGCCAGCGGACAGGGGCAGACACTGAAGCTTTCTTT. Residues: CASSQRTGADTEAFF.

The chain couples TRBV18 to TRBJ2-7, with 9 nucleotides matching TRBD1. CDR1 and CDR2 (germline): KGHSH, LQKENI. The CDR3 contains 16 residues. V dropped 6 bases and J dropped 5; count of bases not matched to a gene: 14. CDR3 residues: CASSDGPGQGRHEQYF. The CDR3 DNA follows: TGTGCCAGCTCGGATGGGCCGGGACAGGGTCGCCACGAGCAGTACTTC.

The chain employs TRBV12-3 or TRBV12-4 and TRBJ1-1; D not certain. The CDR3 is 13 amino acids. Between the trimmed V and J ends, which lost 5 bases and 3 bases, there was a span of 10 bases. The DNA for the CDR3 is TGTGCCAGCAGTACGGGGTTTGACACTGAAGCTTTCTTT. Amino acids: CASSTGFDTEAFF.

The rearrangement uses TRBV29-1 and TRBJ1-2; 7 bases map to TRBD1. Germline loops: CDR1 SQVTM, CDR2 ANQGSEA. CDR3 size: 18 residues. Germline trimming cut 0 bases from V and 5 bases from J; bases unmatched to any gene: 18. The CDR3 region has the DNA TGCAGCGTTGAAGATCAGAAGGTAGGACAGGAAACGCCTTATGGCTACACCTTC. It encodes CSVEDQKVGQETPYGYTF. Looking up the rest from reference TRBV29-1 and TRBJ1-2 gives the full variable domain: SAVISQKPSRDICQRGTSLTIQCQVDSQVTMMFWYRQQPGQSLTLIATANQGSEATYESGFVIDKFPISRPNLTFSTLTVSNMSPEDSSIYLCSVEDQKVGQETPYGYTFGSGTRLTVV.

The chain couples TRBV27 to TRBJ1-4, with D perhaps TRBD1 (6 bases). The CDR3 has 14 amino acids. V was cut by 7 bases and J by 4 bases, with 13 bases left in between. Germline V CDR1 and CDR2: MNHEY, SMNVEV (reference sequence). The CDR3 spells CASTPDRINEKLFF. CDR3 sequence (DNA): TGTGCCAGCACTCCCGACAGGATTAATGAAAAACTGTTTTTT. The full variable domain, its missing parts supplied by reference TRBV27 and TRBJ1-4, is EAQVTQNPRYLITVTGKKLTVTCSQNMNHEYMSWYRQDPGLGLRQIYYSMNVEVTDKGDVPEGYKVSRKEKRNFPLILESPSPNQTSLYFCASTPDRINEKLFFGSGTQLSVL.

The CDR3: CASSVTGGWGEQFF. The CDR3 region has the DNA TGTGCCAGCAGCGTTACAGGGGGCTGGGGTGAGCAGTTCTTC. J is TRBJ2-1 and V is TRBV5-6, with 9 bases aligning to TRBD1. Germline CDR1 is SGHDT and CDR2 is YYEEEE. After removal of 4 bases from V and 9 bases from J, the junction contained 8 bases not matched to a gene. The CDR3 totals 14 residues.

The chain carries TRBV10-3 and TRBJ2-5; TRBD1 is a possible D gene (6 bases). Trimming shortened V by 9 bases and J by 2 bases, and 19 bases separated the two germline ends. This CDR3 comprises 15 residues. Germline V gene sequence: CDR1 ENHRY, CDR2 SYGVKD. DNA of the CDR3: TGTGCCATTGGCTCCGGGACATTAACACAAGAGACCCAGTACTTC. Its protein is CAIGSGTLTQETQYF.

There are a few counts of this clone. This sequence joins TRBV6-5 and TRBJ1-6; 8 bases are a match to TRBD1. CDR3 size: 11 residues. Germline lookup yields CDR1 MNHEY and CDR2 SVGAGI. Trimming at V came to 8 bases and at J to 14 bases, leaving 5 bases not matched to a gene. The CDR3: CASGQGMSLHF. For the CDR3, the DNA is TGTGCCAGCGGACAGGGAATGTCCCTCCACTTT.

This chain links TRBV5-5 with TRBJ2-2; TRBD2 matches at 8 bases. Germline V gene data show CDR1 as SGHKS and CDR2 as YYEKEE (reference sequence). J lost 9 bases, V lost 4 bases, and 8 bases had no gene match. The CDR3 covers 14 residues. CDR3 protein: CASSLSGANRELFF. For the CDR3, the DNA is TGTGCCAGCAGCCTTAGCGGGGCTAACCGGGAGCTGTTTTTT.

The chain combines TRBV6-1 with TRBJ2-1; tentatively, D is TRBD1 (5 bases). CDR1 is MNHNS and CDR2 is SASEGT in the germline V gene. V lost 5 bases and J lost 3, with 8 bases in between. This CDR3 is built from 13 residues. CDR3: CASSSRGYNEQFF. The CDR3 DNA reads TGTGCCAGCAGTTCAAGGGGCTACAATGAGCAGTTCTTC.

The V gene is TRBV7-3, the J gene TRBJ2-7; D is possibly TRBD1 or TRBD2 (6 bases each). Deletions cut 5 bases from V and 9 bases from J, with 17 bases between. The CDR3 loop spans 13 amino acids. The V gene's germline CDR1 is SGHTA and CDR2 FQGTGA. The CDR3 nucleotides read TGTGCCAGCAGCCCGACGGGGGCGTCGGTGCAGTACTTC. Its protein is CASSPTGASVQYF.

This sequence joins TRBV21-1 and TRBJ2-7. TRBV21-1 constitutes a pseudogene. The CDR3 has 16 amino acids. CDR3 amino acids: CASSKDIRQGPYEQYF. CDR3 DNA sequence: TGTGCCAGCAGCAAAGATATCAGACAAGGGCCCTACGAGCAGTACTTC.